This T cell receptor (beta chain) was recovered during a study of breast tumors, draining lymph nodes, adjacent tissues. Breast cancer patients provided tissue from their axillary draining lymph nodes. Study conclusions and caveats: Luminal-like breast cancer showed significantly greater tumor-nontumor repertoire similarity than basal-like breast cancer did. Tumor TCR diversity was below lymph nodes but above nontumor tissue. Most tumor T cells seemingly derive from lymph node, then expand in tumor.

Using its own MiXCR run on the multiplex PCR reads, TCRdb lists one record per CDR3 protein. The sample holds 100,000 to 150,000 distinct CDR3 sequences; about 20% are singletons and the top ten take roughly 3.6%. On this clonotype itself: Its antigen is unidentified. This may arise from a read error, as a much more abundant clone is one base away. No conserved phenylalanine or tryptophan is present at the end of the CDR3, so a read error is the likely explanation.

This CDR3 is built from 14 residues. The J segment lost 2 bases and the V segment lost 6 bases, leaving 4 bases of the junction unmatched. The germline V gene has CDR1 MNHEY and CDR2 SVGAGI. The sequence was obtained from a female donor with breast cancer. Some clones in this sample may be carry-over from other donors' samples. The sequenced sample was axillary lymph node tissue. This chain connects TRBV6-5 to TRBJ2-1; TRBD2 matches at 7 bases. As DNA, the CDR3 is TGTGCCAGCAGGAGCGGGACTACCTACAATGAGCAGTTCTCC. It codes for CASRSGTTYNEQFS.